The 5 T cell receptor beta chains reported below all come from one sample, sequenced in a study of OX40 agonist ivuxolimab in advanced cancers. Here immunoSEQ multiplex PCR was the method, and the copy in TCRdb shows in-frame clones only, minus some. The sample lists about 110,000 clones; roughly nine tenths were seen once. Material: CD4+ or CD8+ T cells sorted from blood, obtained in a trial of the OX40 agonist ivuxolimab. Receptor source: an adult with an advanced solid tumor such as melanoma, head and neck, liver or kidney cancer.

This sequence joins TRBV6-6 and TRBJ2-7; D may be TRBD1 (6 bases). Germline-derived CDR1 and CDR2 are MNHNY and SVGAGI (reference sequence). V lost 9 bases and J 2 bases, leaving 23 bases between the germline ends. This CDR3 spans 16 amino acids. In nucleotides, the CDR3 is TGTGCCAGTACCACGGGAACAGGGATGTCGACCTACGAGCAGTACTTC. This sequence encodes CASTTGTGMSTYEQYF.

The V gene is TRBV19, the J gene TRBJ1-2; TRBD1 matches at 7 bases. The junction had 6 bases not matched to a gene; V was cut back by 0 bases and J by 8 bases. The V gene's germline CDR1 is LNHDA and CDR2 SQIVND (reference sequence). CDR3 length: 14 amino acids. The CDR3 sequence is CASSIDLDREGYTF. In nucleotides, the CDR3 is TGTGCCAGTAGTATAGATCTTGACAGGGAAGGCTACACCTTC. Looking up the rest from reference TRBV19 and TRBJ1-2 gives the full variable domain: DGGITQSPKYLFRKEGQNVTLSCEQNLNHDAMYWYRQDPGQGLRLIYYSQIVNDFQKGDIAEGYSVSREKKESFPLTVTSAQKNPTAFYLCASSIDLDREGYTFGSGTRLTVV.

This rearrangement joins TRBV9 to TRBJ1-3, with D perhaps TRBD1 (5 bases). The CDR3 is 16 amino acids. The V gene's germline CDR1 is SGDLS and CDR2 YYNGEE. CDR3 nucleotide sequence: TGTGCTTCTTCGGGGGACTCCAGCCGGTCTGGAAACACCATATATTTT. Amino acids: CASSGDSSRSGNTIYF.

Written as DNA, the CDR3 is TGTGCCAGCAGCCAGAACACTGAAGCTTTCTTT. Translation: CASSQNTEAFF. The V and J genes are TRBV5-6 and TRBJ1-1, with no clear D. The length of the CDR3 is 11 residues. Germline CDR1 is SGHDT and CDR2 is YYEEEE. Between the trimmed V and J ends, which lost 4 bases and 1 base, there was a span of 2 bases.

The chain links TRBV5-4 to TRBJ2-1; 7 bases agree with TRBD2. Trimming cost V 1 base and J 8 bases; bases outside gene matches: 15. This CDR3 has 17 amino acids. Germline CDR1 reads SGHNT; CDR2 reads YYREEE (reference sequence). For the CDR3, the DNA is TGTGCCAGCAGCTTGACCCCCACCGGGACTACCCCTCATGAGCAGTTCTTC. The encoded protein is CASSLTPTGTTPHEQFF.